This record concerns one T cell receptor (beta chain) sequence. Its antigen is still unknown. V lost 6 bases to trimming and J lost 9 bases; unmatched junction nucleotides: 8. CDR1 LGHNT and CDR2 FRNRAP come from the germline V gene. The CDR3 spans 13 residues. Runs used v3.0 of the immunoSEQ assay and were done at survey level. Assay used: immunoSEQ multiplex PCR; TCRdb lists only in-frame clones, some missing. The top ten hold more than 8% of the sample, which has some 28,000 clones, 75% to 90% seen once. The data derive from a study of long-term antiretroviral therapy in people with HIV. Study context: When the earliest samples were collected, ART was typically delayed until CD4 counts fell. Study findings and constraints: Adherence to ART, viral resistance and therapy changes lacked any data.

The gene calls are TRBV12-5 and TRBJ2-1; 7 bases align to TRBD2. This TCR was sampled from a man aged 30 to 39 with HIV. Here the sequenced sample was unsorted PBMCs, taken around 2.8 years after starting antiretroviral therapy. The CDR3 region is CASGPLASGEQFF. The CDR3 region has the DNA TGTGCTAGTGGCCCACTAGCGAGCGGTGAGCAGTTCTTC.